The rows below give T cell receptor beta chains drawn from one sample of a study of T-cell memory formation after mild COVID-19. TCRdb re-called the 5' RACE reads with MiXCR, one entry per CDR3 protein. Altogether more than 150,000 distinct CDR3 sequences are present, about a fifth being singletons, with the ten largest covering around 23%. Material: PBMCs or a T cell subset sorted from them (not recorded which). All receptors derive from an adult woman who had mild COVID-19 (a few samples of this study predate the infection). Cell type and time point are not known. The CDR3 runs from the conserved cysteine through the conserved F or W. Only part of the rows carry a size: once, few, many, or a class if the clone is expanded.

>TRBV9|few|18
CASSVEGALAVSYNEQFF
>TRBV29-1|NA|12
CSALAGEYEQYF
>TRBV20-1|NA|14
CSAGRTGFNQPQHF
>TRBV15|NA|14
CATSRGQGQDEQYF
>TRBV7-6|few|12
CASSFRGHEQYF
>TRBV4-1|NA|14
CASSQGERSYEQYF
>TRBV7-9|few|16
CASSSSARTGEYEQYF
>TRBV7-9|many|14
CASSPGTATYEQYF
>TRBV12-3/TRBV12-4|few|12
CASSPTGVEGFF
>TRBV5-6|few|13
CASSLAHAGEQYF
>TRBV5-1|few|17
CASSLARVTSVQETQYF
>TRBV27|once|17
CASSLSKRARVTGELFF
>TRBV7-2|few|15
CASSLRPEGTDTQYF
>TRBV24-1|NA|18
CATSDQVSDWTSTDTQYF
>TRBV7-2|many|15
CASSFGVQANYGYTF
>TRBV4-2|few|17
CASSPHLLAGGENEQFF
>TRBV3-1|many|15
CASSQESGSSYEQYF
>TRBV5-6|NA|14
CASSLFRATPNGVF